This is a list of T cell receptor beta chains from one sample in a study of T-cell reconstitution after alpha-beta-depleted transplantation in children. One entry per CDR3 protein results from TCRdb running MiXCR on the PCR reads. The sample records 200,000 to 250,000 distinct CDR3 sequences, about 9.2% being singletons. Source: PBMCs from the stem cell graft donor, taken from the stem cell graft. The origin of the receptors is a human donor who donated a stem cell graft to a child with acute lymphoblastic leukemia. CDR3s include the opening cysteine and the closing phenylalanine or tryptophan. A D gene is named only where the DNA matches it firmly. Size is stated for part of the rows, as once, few or many counts, or as a class when the clone is expanded.

D gene	clone size	V gene	J gene	CDR3 protein	CDR3 DNA
TRBD1	many	TRBV20-1	TRBJ1-1	CSAADRSNTEAFF	TGCAGTGCCGCGGACAGGTCGAACACTGAAGCTTTCTTT
TRBD2	NA	TRBV5-1	TRBJ2-7	CASSSPSGVAHEQYF	TGCGCCAGCAGCTCGCCTAGCGGGGTTGCCCACGAGCAGTACTTC
NA	NA	TRBV10-3	TRBJ2-3	CAISVSDKGAGFSTDTQYF	TGTGCCATCAGTGTCTCCGATAAGGGAGCGGGTTTCAGCACAGATACGCAGTATTTT
NA	many	TRBV3-1	TRBJ2-7	CASSQVASVSYEQYF	TGTGCCAGCAGCCAAGTTGCTAGCGTCTCCTACGAGCAGTACTTC
NA	many	TRBV6-1	TRBJ2-1	CASSEEAGGYNEQFF	TGTGCCAGCAGTGAGGAGGCCGGGGGATACAATGAGCAGTTCTTC
TRBD2	many	TRBV5-1	TRBJ2-7	CASSPRGLAVPYEQYF	TGCGCCAGCAGCCCCAGGGGACTAGCGGTTCCCTACGAGCAGTACTTC
NA	NA	TRBV10-1	TRBJ2-1	CASNWDEQFF	TGCGCCAGCAACTGGGATGAGCAGTTCTTC
NA	NA	TRBV20-1	TRBJ2-3	CSARKRGSTDTQYF	TGCAGTGCTAGGAAGAGGGGTAGCACAGATACGCAGTATTTT
TRBD2	few	TRBV3-1	TRBJ2-5	CASSPPTSGRTKETQYF	TGTGCCAGCAGCCCACCAACTAGCGGGAGAACGAAAGAGACCCAGTACTTC
NA	many	TRBV4-1	TRBJ2-7	CASSQEEGRQGGYEQYF	TGCGCCAGCAGCCAAGAAGAGGGGAGACAGGGAGGCTACGAGCAGTACTTC
NA	many	TRBV28	TRBJ1-2	CASSSARLNYGYTF	TGTGCCAGCAGCTCAGCCAGATTAAACTATGGCTACACCTTC
TRBD1	NA	TRBV5-1	TRBJ2-1	CASSLTRAGTGGNEQFF	TGCGCCAGCAGCTTAACCAGAGCCGGGACAGGGGGCAATGAGCAGTTCTTC
NA	few	TRBV7-2	TRBJ2-7	CASSLPADSYEQYF	TGTGCCAGCAGCTTACCGGCGGACTCCTACGAGCAGTACTTC
NA	NA	TRBV7-6	TRBJ2-7	CASSPLTMTASYEQYF	TGTGCCAGCAGCCCACTGACCATGACAGCCTCCTACGAGCAGTACTTC
NA	many	TRBV10-3	TRBJ2-2	CAISESDMWAGELFF	TGTGCCATCAGTGAGTCTGATATGTGGGCCGGGGAGCTGTTTTTT
NA	few	TRBV12-3/TRBV12-4	TRBJ1-1	CASSPPFPGGTEAFF	TGTGCCAGCAGCCCCCCGTTCCCCGGAGGAACTGAAGCTTTCTTT
NA	NA	TRBV4-1	TRBJ2-2	CASSQAGKGTGELFF	TGCGCCAGCAGCCAAGCGGGGAAGGGCACCGGGGAGCTGTTTTTT
TRBD1	few	TRBV16	TRBJ1-1	CASSQTGFGFGTEAFF	TGTGCCAGCAGCCAGACAGGGTTTGGGTTTGGCACTGAAGCTTTCTTT
TRBD1	few	TRBV18	TRBJ1-2	CASSDTGQTNYGYTF	TGTGCCAGCTCAGACACGGGACAGACTAACTATGGCTACACCTTC
NA	NA	TRBV18	TRBJ2-1	CASSPSKDNYNEQFF	TGTGCCAGCTCACCAAGTAAAGACAACTACAATGAGCAGTTCTTC
TRBD2	many	TRBV4-2	TRBJ2-3	CASSQGRLAGGNTDTQYF	TGTGCCAGCAGCCAAGGCCGCTTAGCGGGGGGGAACACAGATACGCAGTATTTT